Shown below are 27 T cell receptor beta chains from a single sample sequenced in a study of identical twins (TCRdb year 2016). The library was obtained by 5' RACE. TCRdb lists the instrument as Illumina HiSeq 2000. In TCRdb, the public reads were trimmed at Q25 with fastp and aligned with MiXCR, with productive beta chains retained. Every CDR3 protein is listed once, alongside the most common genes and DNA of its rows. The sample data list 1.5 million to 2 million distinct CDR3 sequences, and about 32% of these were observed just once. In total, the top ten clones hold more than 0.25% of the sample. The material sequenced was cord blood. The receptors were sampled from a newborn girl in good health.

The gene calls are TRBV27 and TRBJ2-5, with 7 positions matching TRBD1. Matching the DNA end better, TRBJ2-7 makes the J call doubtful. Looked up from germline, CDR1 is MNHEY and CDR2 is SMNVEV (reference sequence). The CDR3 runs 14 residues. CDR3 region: CASSFGTEGGEQYF. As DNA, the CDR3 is TGTGCCAGCAGTTTCGGGACAGAGGGTGGCGAGCAGTACTTC.

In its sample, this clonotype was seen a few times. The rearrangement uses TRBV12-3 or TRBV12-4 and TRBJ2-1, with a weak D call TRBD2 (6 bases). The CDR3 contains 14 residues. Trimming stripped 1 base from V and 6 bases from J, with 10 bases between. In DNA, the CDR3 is TGTGCCAGCAGTTTAGTTCAGGGACTCAATGAGCAGTTCTTC. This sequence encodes CASSLVQGLNEQFF.

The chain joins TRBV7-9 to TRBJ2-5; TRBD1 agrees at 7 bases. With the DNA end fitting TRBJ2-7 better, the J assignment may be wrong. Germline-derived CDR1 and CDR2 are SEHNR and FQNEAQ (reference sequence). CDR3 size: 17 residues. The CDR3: CASSSSRSGTDNYEQYF. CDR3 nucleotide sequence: TGTGCCAGCAGCTCTAGTAGATCCGGGACAGATAATTACGAGCAGTACTTC.

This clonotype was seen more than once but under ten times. The CDR3 region has the DNA TGTGCCAGCAGGGGCAGCCCACGGGCTAATGAAAAACTGTTTTTT. This sequence encodes CASRGSPRANEKLFF. The genes are TRBV6-5 and TRBJ1-4, with D unclear. Germline V gene sequence: CDR1 MNHEY, CDR2 SVGAGI. This CDR3 has 15 amino acids. The V gene lost 6 bases and the J gene lost 3 bases, with 14 bases spanning the gap.

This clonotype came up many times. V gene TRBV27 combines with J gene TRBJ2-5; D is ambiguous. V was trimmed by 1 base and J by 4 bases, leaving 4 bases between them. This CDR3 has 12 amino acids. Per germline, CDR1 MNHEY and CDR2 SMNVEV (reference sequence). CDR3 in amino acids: CASSLWGETQYF. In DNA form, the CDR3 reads TGTGCCAGCAGTTTATGGGGAGAGACCCAGTACTTC.

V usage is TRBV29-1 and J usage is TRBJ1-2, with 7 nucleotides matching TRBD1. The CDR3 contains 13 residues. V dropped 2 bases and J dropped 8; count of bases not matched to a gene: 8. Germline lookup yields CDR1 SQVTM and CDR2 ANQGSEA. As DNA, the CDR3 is TGCAGCGTTGAATCGAACAGGGGCACGGGCTACACCTTC. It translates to CSVESNRGTGYTF.

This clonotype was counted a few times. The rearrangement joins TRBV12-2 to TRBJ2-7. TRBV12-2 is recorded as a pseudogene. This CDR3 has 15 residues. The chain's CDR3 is CASRLEREGSYEQYF. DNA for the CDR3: TGTGCAAGTCGCTTAGAGCGGGAGGGCTCCTACGAGCAGTACTTC.

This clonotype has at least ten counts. CDR3 loop: CSARQGSYEQYF. CDR3 DNA: TGCAGTGCTAGACAGGGTTCCTACGAGCAGTACTTC. The V call is TRBV20-1, the J call TRBJ2-7; D perhaps matches TRBD1 (5 bases). Deletions cut 2 bases from V and 1 base from J, with 6 bases between. In germline, CDR1 is DFQATT, CDR2 SNEGSKA (reference sequence). This CDR3 region has 12 residues.

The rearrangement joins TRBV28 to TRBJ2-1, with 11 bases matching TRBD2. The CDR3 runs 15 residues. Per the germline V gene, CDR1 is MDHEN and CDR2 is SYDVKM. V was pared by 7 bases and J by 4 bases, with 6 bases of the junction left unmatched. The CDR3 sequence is CASTPTSGIYNEQFF. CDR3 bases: TGTGCCAGCACCCCGACTAGCGGGATATACAATGAGCAGTTCTTC.

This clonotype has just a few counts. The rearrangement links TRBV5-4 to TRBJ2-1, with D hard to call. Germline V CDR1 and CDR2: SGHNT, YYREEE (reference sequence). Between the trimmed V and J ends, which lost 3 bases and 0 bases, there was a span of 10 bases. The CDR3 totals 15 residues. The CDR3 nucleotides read TGTGCCAGCAGCTCAGCTATGAGCTCCTACAATGAGCAGTTCTTC. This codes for CASSSAMSSYNEQFF.

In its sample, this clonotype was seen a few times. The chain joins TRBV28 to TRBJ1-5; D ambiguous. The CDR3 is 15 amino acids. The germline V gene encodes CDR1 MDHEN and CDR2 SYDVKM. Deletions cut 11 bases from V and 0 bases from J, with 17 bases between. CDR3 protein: CAPSRKAYSNQPQHF. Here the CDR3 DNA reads TGTGCCCCCTCTCGCAAGGCTTATAGCAATCAGCCCCAGCATTTT.

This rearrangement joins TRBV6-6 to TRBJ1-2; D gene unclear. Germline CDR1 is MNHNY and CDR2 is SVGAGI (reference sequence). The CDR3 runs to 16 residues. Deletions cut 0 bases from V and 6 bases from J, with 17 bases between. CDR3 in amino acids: CASSYSIRSRKDGYTF. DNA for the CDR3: TGTGCCAGCAGTTACTCGATTCGATCCCGGAAGGATGGCTACACCTTC.

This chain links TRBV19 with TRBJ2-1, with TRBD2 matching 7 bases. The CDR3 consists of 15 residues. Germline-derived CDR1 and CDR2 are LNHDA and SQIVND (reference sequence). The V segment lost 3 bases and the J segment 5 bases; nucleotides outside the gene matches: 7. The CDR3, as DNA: TGTGCCAGTAGTATGTGGCGGGAGATTAACAATGAGCAGTTCTTC. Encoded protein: CASSMWREINNEQFF.

The CDR3 reads CASSQVAGVSGELFF. The DNA of the CDR3 is TGCGCCAGCAGCCAAGTAGCGGGAGTTTCTGGGGAGCTGTTTTTT. The gene calls are TRBV4-1 and TRBJ2-2, with 9 bases that match TRBD2. Trimming took 1 base from V and 8 from J; bases not matched to a gene: 5. Germline CDR1 MGHRA, CDR2 YSYEKL. The CDR3 totals 15 residues.

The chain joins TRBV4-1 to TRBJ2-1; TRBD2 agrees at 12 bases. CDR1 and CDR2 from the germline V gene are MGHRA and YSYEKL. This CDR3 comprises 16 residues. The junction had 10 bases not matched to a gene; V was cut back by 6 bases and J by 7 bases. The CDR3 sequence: CASSPVTSGGVNEQFF. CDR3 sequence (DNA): TGCGCCAGCAGTCCAGTGACTAGCGGGGGAGTAAATGAGCAGTTCTTC.

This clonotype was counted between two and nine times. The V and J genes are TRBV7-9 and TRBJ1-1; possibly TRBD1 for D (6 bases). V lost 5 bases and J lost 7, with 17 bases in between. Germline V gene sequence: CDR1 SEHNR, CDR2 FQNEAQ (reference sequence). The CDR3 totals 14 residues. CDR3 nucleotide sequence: TGTGCCAGCAGCGCCCGGGACACAGAAGTTGAAGCTTTCTTT. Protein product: CASSARDTEVEAFF.

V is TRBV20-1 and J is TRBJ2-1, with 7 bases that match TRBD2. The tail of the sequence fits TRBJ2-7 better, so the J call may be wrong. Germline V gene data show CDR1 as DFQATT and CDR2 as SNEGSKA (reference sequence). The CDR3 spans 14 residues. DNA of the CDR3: TGCAGTGCTAGGTCCAGCGGGATCCGCAATGAGCAGTACTTC. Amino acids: CSARSSGIRNEQYF.

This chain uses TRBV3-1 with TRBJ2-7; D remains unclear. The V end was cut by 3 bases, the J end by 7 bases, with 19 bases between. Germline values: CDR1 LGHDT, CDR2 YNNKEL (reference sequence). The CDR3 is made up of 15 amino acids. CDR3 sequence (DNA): TGTGCCAGCAGCCACAGCTTGGACCGTCCCCTGGAGCAGTACTTC. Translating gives CASSHSLDRPLEQYF.

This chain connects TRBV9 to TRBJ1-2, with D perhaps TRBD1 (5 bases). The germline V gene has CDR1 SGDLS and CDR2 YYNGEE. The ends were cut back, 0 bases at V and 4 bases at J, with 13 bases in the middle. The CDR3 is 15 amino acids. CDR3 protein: CASSVAGAPLYGYTF. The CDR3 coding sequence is TGTGCCAGCAGCGTAGCTGGGGCGCCCCTCTATGGCTACACCTTC.

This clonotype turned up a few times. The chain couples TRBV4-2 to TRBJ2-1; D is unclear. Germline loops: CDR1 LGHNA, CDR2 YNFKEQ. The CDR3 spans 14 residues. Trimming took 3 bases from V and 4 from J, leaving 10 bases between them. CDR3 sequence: CASSHLQVYNEQFF. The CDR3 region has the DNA TGTGCCAGCAGCCATTTACAAGTTTACAATGAGCAGTTCTTC.

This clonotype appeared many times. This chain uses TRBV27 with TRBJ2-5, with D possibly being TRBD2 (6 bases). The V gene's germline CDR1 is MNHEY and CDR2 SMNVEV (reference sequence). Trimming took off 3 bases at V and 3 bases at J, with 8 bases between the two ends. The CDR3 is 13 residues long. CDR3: CASSLWGEETQYF. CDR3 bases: TGTGCCAGCAGTTTGTGGGGGGAAGAGACCCAGTACTTC.

The CDR3 protein is CAIGGELALYNEQFF. CDR3 coding DNA: TGTGCCATCGGGGGGGAACTAGCGCTCTACAATGAGCAGTTCTTC. The gene calls are TRBV10-3 and TRBJ2-1; 7 bases map to TRBD2. The CDR3 extends over 15 amino acids. V was clipped by 8 bases and J by 3 bases; unmatched bases: 10. Looked up from germline, CDR1 is ENHRY and CDR2 is SYGVKD.

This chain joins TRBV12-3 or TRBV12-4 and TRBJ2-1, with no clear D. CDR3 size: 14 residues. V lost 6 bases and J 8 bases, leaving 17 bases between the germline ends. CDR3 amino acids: CASSLTRVYDEQFF. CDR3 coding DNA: TGTGCCAGCAGCTTGACTCGGGTTTACGATGAGCAGTTCTTC.

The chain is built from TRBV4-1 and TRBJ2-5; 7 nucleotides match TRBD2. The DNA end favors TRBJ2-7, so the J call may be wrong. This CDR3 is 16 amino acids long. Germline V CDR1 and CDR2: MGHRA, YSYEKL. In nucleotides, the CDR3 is TGCGCCAGCAGCCAACGAGGACTAGTCCCCCCCCACGAGCAGTACTTC. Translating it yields CASSQRGLVPPHEQYF.

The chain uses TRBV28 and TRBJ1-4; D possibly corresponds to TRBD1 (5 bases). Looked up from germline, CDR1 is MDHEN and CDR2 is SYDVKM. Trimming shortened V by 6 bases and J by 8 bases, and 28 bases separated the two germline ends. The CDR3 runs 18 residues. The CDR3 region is CASSPRPVRKGPREKLFF. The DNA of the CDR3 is TGTGCCAGCAGCCCTCGTCCCGTGAGAAAGGGACCCAGGGAAAAACTGTTTTTT.

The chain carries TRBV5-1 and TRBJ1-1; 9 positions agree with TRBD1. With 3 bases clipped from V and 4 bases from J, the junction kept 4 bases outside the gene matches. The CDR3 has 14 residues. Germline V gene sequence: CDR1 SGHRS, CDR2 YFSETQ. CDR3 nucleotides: TGCGCCAGCAGCTGGAGACAGGGGGGCACTGAAGCTTTCTTT. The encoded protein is CASSWRQGGTEAFF.

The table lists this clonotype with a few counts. The CDR3: CASSLVGTSPHEQYF. CDR3 bases: TGTGCCAGCAGCTTAGTCGGGACTAGCCCCCACGAGCAGTACTTC. This chain links TRBV27 with TRBJ2-4, with 9 bases aligning to TRBD2. The end of the DNA aligns better with TRBJ2-7, so the J call may be wrong. Germline V gives CDR1 MNHEY, CDR2 SMNVEV (reference sequence). This CDR3 has 15 residues.